This T cell receptor (beta chain) came from a study of blood T cell repertoires in COVID-19 (dated by TCRdb to the early 2020s). With regard to the full study: The collaborator samples originated in the United States, Italy and Spain and spanned the acute and convalescent phases of COVID-19. The material from the prospective study consisted of cDNA or gDNA derived from T cells, B-cell-depleted T cells, or PBMCs. Deeply sampled blood TCRbeta repertoires from subjects exposed to, actively infected with, or recovered from COVID-19 were included in the dataset. The repertoires were released in a freely available public database meant as a resource for research on the immune response to SARS-CoV-2. Samples were obtained from the ongoing ImmuneRACE study (first 160 participants) and from about 1,300 subjects provided by 6 global collaborators. Nearly every sample came with metadata listing a de-identified subject ID, COVID-19 status, age in years and sex. Where available, HLA class I and class II types were obtained from metadata supplied by the sample provider rather than from assay-based typing.

For this clone: Its target antigen remains unknown. Base qualities are not recorded, but no much larger clone differs from it by a single base.

Participants in the prospective study were enrolled through a virtual design, were aged about 18 to 89 years, and lived in approximately 25 United States geographic areas. Cohort assignment in the prospective study relied on participant-reported clinical history from a screening survey and a study questionnaire. Recovered participants in ImmuneRACE Cohort 3 were defined as having two consecutive negative NP/OP PCR tests, clearance from a healthcare professional, or resolution of symptoms. Each participant in the prospective study had whole blood, serum and a nasopharyngeal or oropharyngeal swab collected by mobile phlebotomists. Additional blood draws and questionnaires over a roughly two-month period could optionally be provided by prospective study participants. Prospective study blood samples were shipped either frozen or at room temperature before DNA extraction. On the study overall, not on this receptor specifically: Clinical and demographic metadata were provided uncurated, with the amount varying by source and participant.

The immunoSEQ Assay, a bias-controlled multiplex PCR, was used to amplify TCRbeta CDR3 regions from genomic DNA. Regarding the original processing steps: Within the assay, amplification of reference gene primers was used to estimate how many nucleated cells each sample contained. Sequence reads were collapsed and filtered to measure the absolute abundance of every unique TCRbeta CDR3 rearrangement. Productive Simpson clonality was computed per sample as the square root of Simpson's diversity index over productive rearrangements. TCRdb took this table from immuneACCESS and kept in-frame rearrangements with V and J called. Such tables lack part of the clones; where checked against another copy, unresolved V genes explain under half of the gap, and the rest is unexplained. V and J calls and clone size come straight from that table; D and trimming were deduced from the DNA. The sample table holds about 280,000 clones, of which roughly 86% were seen once. Jointly, the top ten make up around 1% of the sample.

Sequenced material: PBMCs or T cells enriched from blood (not recorded which). The clonotype comes from a woman aged 30 to 39 who had recovered from COVID-19.

The nucleotides are TGTGCCAGCAGTTTGTGGGCCGTGGGGGGAGGCACTGAAGCTTTCTTT. The encoded protein is CASSLWAVGGGTEAFF. The sequence is built from TRBV27 and TRBJ1-1; TRBD1 is a weak D gene call, 5 bases matching. CDR3 length: 16 amino acids, cysteine to phenylalanine. The read is trimmed to its CDR3 DNA, 48 bases read in frame from base 1. V sheds 3 bases and J sheds 4 bases, leaving 18 bases between their ends. Reading the germline V gene (reference sequence) gives CDR1 MNHEY and CDR2 SMNVEV.